Sequencing of this TCR beta chain was carried out in a study of OX40 agonist ivuxolimab in advanced cancers. The CDR3 totals 15 residues. Germline lookup yields CDR1 SNHLY and CDR2 FYNNEI. Trimming stripped 1 base from V and 0 bases from J, with 7 bases between. This clone was picked up one time. What it recognizes is unknown. Findings and limits, study-wide: Clones of CD4+ and CD8+ blood T cells grew by week 6 at doses of 0.1 to 3.0 mg/kg.

Here immunoSEQ multiplex PCR was the method, and the copy in TCRdb shows in-frame clones only, minus some. This table has approximately 120,000 clones, 85% to 95% appearing once. This TCR was sampled from an adult with an advanced solid tumor such as melanoma, head and neck, liver or kidney cancer. V usage is TRBV2 and J usage is TRBJ1-3; D call uncertain. The material was CD4+ or CD8+ T cells sorted from blood, obtained in a trial of the OX40 agonist ivuxolimab. This chain's CDR3 is CASSEVELSGNTIYF. In DNA, the CDR3 is TGTGCCAGCAGTGAAGTCGAACTCTCTGGAAACACCATATATTTT.